The next 21 T cell receptor beta chains were all read from a single sample in a study of T cell responses to AZD1222 COVID-19 vaccine (dated by TCRdb to about 2021). The library relied on the immunoSEQ multiplex PCR assay. Not all clones reach the TCRdb copy of this immuneACCESS table, which keeps in-frame sequences only. Checked studies attribute under half of the gap to unresolved V genes and leave the rest unexplained. Across this sample there are approximately 100,000 clones, with 90% seen only once. About 5% of the sample lies in the top ten. The sample's time point, from its label and the paper: about 28 days (+/-7) after the second vaccine dose. Sequenced material: peripheral blood, taken 28 days after the second AZD1222 dose. Source of these receptors: an adult who received the AZD1222 COVID-19 vaccine.

V usage is TRBV28 and J usage is TRBJ2-2, with D perhaps TRBD2 (6 bases). CDR1 is MDHEN, CDR2 SYDVKM, per germline. CDR3 length: 17 amino acids. Trimming removed 0 bases from V and 4 bases from J, with 15 bases in between. The CDR3 region has the DNA TGTGCCAGCAGTTTATGGGGCGGCGGGGTCTTCACCGGGGAGCTGTTTTTT. Its translation: CASSLWGGGVFTGELFF.

This chain uses TRBV2 with TRBJ1-1; D possibly corresponds to TRBD1 (5 bases). CDR1 and CDR2 (germline): SNHLY, FYNNEI. V was trimmed by 7 bases and J by 1 base, leaving 10 bases between them. The length of the CDR3 is 13 residues. The CDR3 here is CASMVDTNTEAFF. The DNA for the CDR3 is TGTGCCAGCATGGTGGACACGAACACTGAAGCTTTCTTT.

The rearrangement joins TRBV7-9 to TRBJ2-3, with D possibly matching TRBD1 (6 bases). The germline V gene has CDR1 SEHNR and CDR2 FQNEAQ (reference sequence). This CDR3 has 14 residues. V was cut by 1 base and J by 3 bases, with 8 bases left in between. CDR3 DNA sequence: TGTGCCAGCAGCTTAGACAGGGAGACAGATACGCAGTATTTT. Translated: CASSLDRETDTQYF.

A remark on this clone: Distinct nucleotide sequences in the sample also encode this CDR3. For the CDR3, the DNA is TGCGCCAGCAGCTTGGGGTGGACAGCCTTGAACACTGAAGCTTTCTTT. Protein product: CASSLGWTALNTEAFF. The V call is TRBV5-1, the J call TRBJ1-1, with D maybe TRBD1 (6 bases). Germline V gene data show CDR1 as SGHRS and CDR2 as YFSETQ. The V end was cut by 0 bases, the J end by 0 bases, with 12 bases between. The CDR3 is 16 residues long.

The chain joins TRBV28 to TRBJ2-3; D perhaps matches TRBD1 (7 bases). The V end was cut by 6 bases, the J end by 0 bases, with 13 bases between. The germline V gene encodes CDR1 MDHEN and CDR2 SYDVKM. CDR3 size: 15 residues. CDR3 DNA: TGTGCCAGCAGCCCACAGGGGACTAGCACAGATACGCAGTATTTT. It encodes CASSPQGTSTDTQYF.

The chain employs TRBV6-5 and TRBJ1-2; maybe TRBD1 (6 bases). CDR1 is MNHEY and CDR2 is SVGAGI in the germline V gene. The CDR3 has 14 residues. V lost 6 bases, J lost 5 bases, and 16 bases lay in between. CDR3 DNA sequence: TGTGCCAGCAGAGCTCAGGGGTCAACTTATGGCTACACCTTC. It codes for CASRAQGSTYGYTF.

The rearrangement links TRBV5-1 to TRBJ1-4; TRBD1 might be the D (5 bases). The germline CDR1 and CDR2 sequences are SGHRS and YFSETQ. Trimming left V 0 bases short and J 8 bases short, with 20 bases between. This CDR3 spans 17 amino acids. The chain's CDR3 is CASSLEIREGKGEKLFF. The CDR3 DNA is TGCGCCAGCAGCTTGGAGATCCGGGAGGGGAAGGGGGAAAAACTGTTTTTT.

This clone was seen a few times. The rearrangement joins TRBV28 to TRBJ2-3, with D unclear. Germline assignment: CDR1 MDHEN and CDR2 SYDVKM. CDR3 size: 13 residues. V lost 3 bases and J lost 4, with 8 bases in between. Here the CDR3 reads CASSLPPSDTQYF. The CDR3 nucleotides are TGTGCCAGCAGTTTGCCACCTTCAGATACGCAGTATTTT.

This sequence joins TRBV7-8 and TRBJ2-6, with TRBD1 matching over 8 bases. The J segment lost 1 base and the V segment lost 5 bases, leaving 19 bases of the junction unmatched. This CDR3 contains 21 residues. CDR1 and CDR2 from the germline V gene are SGHVS and FQNEAQ. CDR3 in amino acids: CASSLRKVGTGALSGANVLTF. In DNA, the CDR3 is TGTGCCAGCAGCCTACGAAAGGTTGGGACAGGCGCGCTGTCTGGGGCCAACGTCCTGACTTTC. Looking up the rest from reference TRBV7-8 and TRBJ2-6 gives the full variable domain: GAGVSQSPRYKVAKRGQDVALRCDPISGHVSLFWYQQALGQGPEFLTYFQNEAQLDKSGLPSDRFFAERPEGSVSTLKIQRTQQEDSAVYLCASSLRKVGTGALSGANVLTFGAGSRLTVL.

This chain links TRBV6-2 or TRBV6-3 with TRBJ2-7; no reliable D call. Between the trimmed V and J ends, which lost 2 bases and 3 bases, there was a span of 8 bases. This CDR3 comprises 13 residues. CDR1 and CDR2 (germline): MNHEY, SVGEGT. The CDR3 protein is CASSYAGDYEQYF. CDR3 DNA sequence: TGTGCCAGCAGTTACGCAGGCGACTACGAGCAGTACTTC.

The gene calls are TRBV5-1 and TRBJ2-5; 7 bases match TRBD2. This CDR3 is built from 16 residues. Germline CDR1 SGHRS, CDR2 YFSETQ. With 4 bases clipped from V and 0 bases from J, the junction kept 9 bases outside the gene matches. The CDR3 coding sequence is TGCGCCAGCAGCCCGGCCTCAACTAGCGACCAAGAGACCCAGTACTTC. Its translation is CASSPASTSDQETQYF.

The chain carries TRBV7-9 and TRBJ1-5; D is undetermined. This CDR3 is built from 16 residues. The V end was cut by 4 bases, the J end by 1 base, with 14 bases between. The V gene's germline CDR1 is SEHNR and CDR2 FQNEAQ (reference sequence). In DNA form, the CDR3 reads TGTGCCAGCAGCTCGACCTGGGGAGGAAGCAATCAGCCCCAGCATTTT. Protein sequence: CASSSTWGGSNQPQHF.

J is TRBJ2-1 and V is TRBV6-5; tentatively, D is TRBD1 or TRBD2 (5 bases each). The length of the CDR3 is 15 residues. The V and J ends lost 0 bases and 2 bases respectively, with 8 bases between them. Per the germline V gene, CDR1 is MNHEY and CDR2 is SVGAGI. CDR3 bases: TGTGCCAGCAGTTACTCGGGGACCCCCTACAATGAGCAGTTCTTC. Protein product: CASSYSGTPYNEQFF.

This clone was observed once. This chain links TRBV18 with TRBJ1-4; 8 bases are shared with TRBD1. This CDR3 is 17 amino acids long. Germline values: CDR1 KGHSH, CDR2 LQKENI. The V gene end was trimmed by 6 bases and the J gene end by 8 bases; junction bases not matched to a gene: 17. CDR3 protein: CASSLTTPGTGQEKLFF. CDR3 nucleotides: TGTGCCAGCTCGCTAACGACCCCCGGGACAGGCCAGGAAAAACTGTTTTTT.

The V call is TRBV6-2 or TRBV6-3, the J call TRBJ2-2; D not resolved. CDR1 is MNHEY and CDR2 is SVGEGT in the germline V gene. V lost 6 bases, J lost 7 bases, and 12 bases lay in between. The CDR3 totals 13 residues. DNA for the CDR3: TGTGCCAGCAGCACCATAAGAAGCGGGGAGCTGTTTTTT. As protein: CASSTIRSGELFF.

This sequence joins TRBV5-4 and TRBJ2-7; possibly TRBD1 or TRBD2 for D (5 bases each). The CDR3 covers 13 residues. Germline CDR1 SGHNT, CDR2 YYREEE (reference sequence). Trimming removed 0 bases at V and 8 bases at J, with 12 bases between. The CDR3, as DNA: TGTGCCAGCAGCTTGGGCGAGGGGATCAAGCAGTACTTC. Translating gives CASSLGEGIKQYF.

The rearrangement links TRBV10-3 to TRBJ1-1; 7 bases fit TRBD1. This CDR3 has 14 residues. V shed 11 bases and J 2 bases; nucleotides not matched to a gene: 11. Germline loops: CDR1 ENHRY, CDR2 SYGVKD. The CDR3 sequence: CALRTTGANTEAFF. The CDR3 DNA follows: TGTGCCCTCCGAACCACAGGGGCCAACACTGAAGCTTTCTTT.

The chain carries TRBV5-5 and TRBJ2-4; no clear D. Germline lookup yields CDR1 SGHKS and CDR2 YYEKEE (reference sequence). Trimming left V 0 bases short and J 0 bases short, with 10 bases between. The CDR3 length is 16 residues. CDR3: CASSLGDTLAKNIQYF. The DNA of the CDR3 is TGTGCCAGCAGCTTGGGTGACACACTAGCCAAAAACATTCAGTACTTC.

V and J are TRBV11-2 and TRBJ2-7; D is undetermined. The CDR3 extends over 15 amino acids. Germline V gene data show CDR1 as SGHAT and CDR2 as FQNNGV. Trimming took 5 bases from V and 4 from J, leaving 18 bases between them. The CDR3 region is CASSRSGGQGYEQYF. In DNA form, the CDR3 reads TGTGCCAGCAGCCGATCGGGTGGGCAAGGTTACGAGCAGTACTTC.

The V and J genes are TRBV7-2 and TRBJ2-7, with 10 bases lining up with TRBD1. Germline CDR1 and CDR2: SGHTA and FQGNSA. V shed 4 bases, J shed 4 bases, and the junction held 7 bases outside the gene matches. The CDR3 has 15 amino acids. The CDR3 sequence is CASSSPGQGFYEQYF. Here the CDR3 DNA reads TGTGCCAGCAGCTCTCCGGGACAGGGGTTTTACGAGCAGTACTTC.

The chain combines TRBV19 with TRBJ1-2, with 9 bases lining up with TRBD1. CDR1 is LNHDA and CDR2 is SQIVND in the germline V gene (reference sequence). Unmatched junction bases numbered 10, after V lost 6 bases and J lost 2 bases. The CDR3 loop spans 16 amino acids. The CDR3 region is CASRLEGQGANYGYTF. As DNA, the CDR3 is TGTGCCAGTAGACTGGAGGGACAGGGCGCAAACTATGGCTACACCTTC.